These 18 T cell receptor beta chains were all obtained from the same sample, sequenced in a study of regulatory T cells in long-lasting Graves disease (dated by TCRdb to the early 2020s). The intended sense of this specimen's time point label: persistent/refractory GD, antithyroid drugs over 5 years with positive TRAb. For both TCR sequencing and RNA sequencing, RNA was extracted from PBMCs in TRIzol. The method was multiplex PCR. Sequencing relied on an Illumina HiSeq 4000. To build TCR beta libraries, CDR3 regions were amplified by Arm-PCR using iRepertoire HTBI primers. Clones were called with MiXCR by TCRdb after fastp trimmed the public reads at Q25, and only in-frame beta chains were retained. Each CDR3 protein gets just one entry, which takes the most common genes and DNA from the rows behind it. This sample holds approximately 400,000 distinct CDR3 sequences; less than 25% were observed only once. Of the sample, less than 25% is held by the ten largest clones.

Source: peripheral blood mononuclear cells (PBMCs), taken when the disease was refractory, from a patient treated with antithyroid drugs. These receptors originate from a female donor with Graves disease.

The chain carries TRBV7-4 and TRBJ2-3; D gene uncertain. Germline V gene sequence: CDR1 SGHVT, CDR2 SQSDAQ. Trimming pared 0 bases from V and 0 bases from J, leaving 4 bases between. This CDR3 has 14 amino acids. The CDR3 region is CASSLALSTDTQYF. CDR3 DNA: TGTGCCAGCAGCTTAGCGCTGAGCACAGATACGCAGTATTTT.

This clonotype was counted only a few times. V gene TRBV29-1 combines with J gene TRBJ2-7; unclear D gene. The germline V gene encodes CDR1 SQVTM and CDR2 ANQGSEA. The germline V and J ends were trimmed by 1 base and 0 bases, with 13 bases remaining between them. CDR3 length equals 15 residues. The CDR3 coding sequence is TGCAGCGTTGAAGGCTCATCCATTTGCTCCTACGAGCAGTACTTC. Its translation is CSVEGSSICSYEQYF.

The chain joins TRBV12-3 or TRBV12-4 to TRBJ1-5; TRBD1 matches at 9 bases. V was clipped by 3 bases and J by 5 bases; unmatched bases: 5. The CDR3 loop spans 15 amino acids. The CDR3 spells CASSFGDRVYQPQHF. CDR3 nucleotide sequence: TGTGCCAGCAGTTTCGGGGACAGGGTTTATCAGCCCCAGCATTTT.

This clonotype was seen ten or more times. This chain joins TRBV6-1 and TRBJ2-5, with D possibly matching TRBD2 (5 bases). Per the germline V gene, CDR1 is MNHNS and CDR2 is SASEGT. Trimming took off 6 bases at V and 5 bases at J, with 13 bases between the two ends. This CDR3 spans 13 amino acids. For the CDR3, the DNA is TGTGCCAGCAGATGGACTGAGCGGGAGACCCAGTACTTC. This encodes CASRWTERETQYF.

The chain recombines TRBV12-3 or TRBV12-4 with TRBJ1-3; 9 positions match TRBD1. With V trimmed by 5 bases and J by 8 bases, 16 bases remained unmatched. The CDR3 sequence is 17 residues long. CDR3 nucleotide sequence: TGTGCCAGCAGTCTCTGGGTGGGGACAGGGTTCAGAGACACCATATATTTT. Translation gives CASSLWVGTGFRDTIYF.

This clonotype has more than one count but fewer than ten. This sequence joins TRBV16 and TRBJ2-1; TRBD1 aligns across 9 bases. Germline CDR1 reads KGHSY; CDR2 reads FQNENV. Unmatched junction bases numbered 9, after V lost 0 bases and J lost 0 bases. This CDR3 contains 19 residues. The CDR3 DNA follows: TGTGCCAGCAGCCAATCGATTGGCGTGGGACAGGGCTCCTACAATGAGCAGTTCTTC. Protein: CASSQSIGVGQGSYNEQFF.

The genes are TRBV28 and TRBJ2-3; D is possibly TRBD1 (5 bases). Germline CDR1 reads MDHEN; CDR2 reads SYDVKM. The CDR3 consists of 16 residues. V lost 1 base and J lost 0, with 11 bases in between. The CDR3 region has the DNA TGTGCCAGCAGTTTATTGACAGTATCTAGCACAGATACGCAGTATTTT. It encodes CASSLLTVSSTDTQYF.

This clonotype was counted many times. The chain uses TRBV12-5 and TRBJ2-1; maybe TRBD2 (5 bases). The length of the CDR3 is 13 residues. CDR1 and CDR2 from the germline V gene are LGHNT and FRNRAP. V was clipped by 10 bases and J by 4 bases, with 14 bases between them. CDR3 residues: CAKAGLVYNEQFF. CDR3 nucleotides: TGTGCTAAAGCCGGACTCGTTTACAATGAGCAGTTCTTC.

Only a few counts were recorded for this clonotype. The rearrangement links TRBV10-3 to TRBJ1-2, with 7 positions matching TRBD1. The CDR3 has 14 residues. Trimming cost V 10 bases and J 3 bases; bases outside gene matches: 11. Germline V gives CDR1 ENHRY, CDR2 SYGVKD. Here the CDR3 DNA reads TGTGCCACCGGGACAGCGCCGGGTGACTATGGCTACACCTTC. Protein sequence: CATGTAPGDYGYTF.

Regarding this clonotype: At one boundary the junction diverges from the germline segment, which might be a read error. The rearrangement links TRBV12-3 or TRBV12-4 to TRBJ2-7, with TRBD1 identical over 11 bases. This CDR3 has 14 amino acids. CDR3 in DNA: TGTGCCGGCAGTTTGGACAGGGGGCCCTACGAGCAGTACTTC. Its protein product is CAGSLDRGPYEQYF.

This clonotype was observed many times. The V and J genes are TRBV15 and TRBJ2-4; D uncertain. The CDR3 length is 13 residues. CDR1 and CDR2 from the germline V gene are LNHNV and YYDKDF (reference sequence). Trimming removed 8 bases at V and 0 bases at J, with 8 bases between. The CDR3 DNA reads TGTGCCACCGAAGACCTAGCCAAAAACATTCAGTACTTC. Protein product: CATEDLAKNIQYF.

This clonotype was observed at least ten times. This rearrangement joins TRBV6-2 or TRBV6-3 to TRBJ2-7; TRBD1 is a possible D gene (6 bases). The V end was cut by 4 bases, the J end by 0 bases, with 13 bases between. Germline V lookup: CDR1 MNHEY, CDR2 SVGEGT. This CDR3 has 15 residues. The CDR3 loop reads CASSSYRDNSYEQYF. DNA for the CDR3: TGTGCCAGCAGTTCCTACCGGGACAACTCCTACGAGCAGTACTTC.

The chain has TRBV6-2 or TRBV6-3 and TRBJ2-3; D may be TRBD1 or TRBD2 (5 bases each). The V gene's germline CDR1 is MNHEY and CDR2 SVGEGT. The CDR3 sequence is 14 residues long. Deletions cut 5 bases from V and 1 base from J, with 10 bases between. CDR3: CASSEGFGTDTQYF. As DNA, the CDR3 is TGTGCCAGCAGTGAGGGGTTCGGCACAGATACGCAGTATTTT.

This clonotype was seen a handful of times. J is TRBJ2-7 and V is TRBV13; D possibly uses TRBD1 or TRBD2 (6 bases each). The CDR3 is 15 residues long. Germline V gives CDR1 PRHDT, CDR2 FYEKMQ (reference sequence). Trimming shortened V by 5 bases and J by 7 bases, and 21 bases separated the two germline ends. The CDR3 nucleotides read TGTGCCAGCAGCCGCCAACGGGGGCTGCATGGGGAGCAGTACTTC. Amino acids: CASSRQRGLHGEQYF. Full variable domain (outside the CDR3, taken from reference TRBV13 and TRBJ2-7): AAGVIQSPRHLIKEKRETATLKCYPIPRHDTVYWYQQGPGQDPQFLISFYEKMQSDKGSIPDRFSAQQFSDYHSELNMSSLELGDSALYFCASSRQRGLHGEQYFGPGTRLTVT.

With respect to this clonotype: The junction does not match germline at one end; this may be a read error. V is TRBV2 and J is TRBJ2-7, with a possible D match to TRBD1 (6 bases). This CDR3 is 12 amino acids long. Germline V lookup: CDR1 SNHLY, CDR2 FYNNEI. CDR3 nucleotides: TGTGCCGGCAGCCCCGGACAGTACGAGCAGTACTTC. It codes for CAGSPGQYEQYF.

This clonotype showed up many times. This chain links TRBV30 with TRBJ2-2, with a tentative D call TRBD1 (6 bases). Trimming took 5 bases from V and 1 from J, leaving 17 bases between them. The CDR3 consists of 16 residues. CDR1 GTSNPN and CDR2 SVGIG come from the germline V gene (reference sequence). CDR3 sequence reads: CAWRPGASLNTGELFF. The CDR3 DNA follows: TGTGCCTGGCGTCCAGGGGCCTCCTTGAACACCGGGGAGCTGTTTTTT.

At least ten counts were recorded for this clonotype. The chain joins TRBV12-3 or TRBV12-4 to TRBJ1-2, with 8 bases aligning to TRBD1. Trimming removed 5 bases from V and 4 bases from J; junction bases left unmatched: 3. The CDR3 is 13 amino acids. In nucleotides, the CDR3 is TGTGCCAGCAGTCAAGGACAGGGCTATGGCTACACCTTC. Translation: CASSQGQGYGYTF.

There are many counts of this clonotype. The chain joins TRBV20-1 to TRBJ2-5; 9 nucleotides line up with TRBD2. CDR1 and CDR2 (germline): DFQATT, SNEGSKA (reference sequence). The CDR3 is made up of 15 amino acids. V gave up 0 bases and J gave up 5 bases; unmatched junction bases: 7. The CDR3 nucleotides read TGCAGTGCTAGAGATTTGGCGGGAGGGTTGGAGACCCAGTACTTC. Translated, it gives CSARDLAGGLETQYF.